One sample yielded the 17 T cell receptor beta chains listed below, sequenced in a study of early T cells in non-severe SARS-CoV-2 infection. TCRdb re-derived calls from the 5' RACE reads in MiXCR, one entry per CDR3 protein. The table has roughly 100,000 distinct CDR3 sequences, about an eighth seen once. The source material was whole blood. These receptors all stem from an adult who was a healthcare worker with PCR-confirmed SARS-CoV-2 infection or an uninfected control (not recorded which).

Ten or more counts support this clonotype. CDR3 region: CASSLLGRGIGANVLTF. For the CDR3, the DNA is TGCGCCAGCAGCTTGCTGGGACGGGGAATAGGGGCCAACGTCCTGACTTTC. The J gene is TRBJ2-6, the V gene TRBV5-1; possibly TRBD1 or TRBD2 for D (5 bases each). CDR1 SGHRS and CDR2 YFSETQ come from the germline V gene. The CDR3 spans 17 residues. Trimming pared 1 base from V and 4 bases from J, leaving 15 bases between.

This clonotype was counted many times. This chain uses TRBV20-1 with TRBJ2-5, with TRBD2 identical over 11 bases. This CDR3 has 16 amino acids. V lost 8 bases and J lost 1; bases outside the gene matches: 12. Germline V gene lookup returns CDR1 DFQATT and CDR2 SNEGSKA (reference sequence). For the CDR3, the DNA is TGCAGTTCAACTACCCCTAGCGGGAGGTTCCAAGAGACCCAGTACTTC. It specifies CSSTTPSGRFQETQYF.

This clonotype was seen a handful of times. The chain links TRBV6-2 or TRBV6-3 to TRBJ2-3, with 8 bases lining up with TRBD1. J lost 7 bases, V lost 2 bases, and 5 bases had no gene match. Germline values: CDR1 MNHEY, CDR2 SVGEGT. This CDR3 has 14 amino acids. The CDR3 DNA follows: TGTGCCAGCAGTTACGCCAGGGGGCCCCATACGCAGTATTTT. Translated, it gives CASSYARGPHTQYF.

The J gene is TRBJ2-7, the V gene TRBV10-3; 7 nucleotides align to TRBD2. This CDR3 has 15 residues. V dropped 4 bases and J dropped 2; count of bases not matched to a gene: 8. Germline CDR1 and CDR2: ENHRY and SYGVKD. CDR3 in DNA: TGTGCCATCAGTGGGTCGAGCAGCGGGGCCTACGAGCAGTACTTC. Protein product: CAISGSSSGAYEQYF.

This clonotype has a count of ten or more. The rearrangement links TRBV10-3 to TRBJ1-6; D gene unclear. V lost 0 bases, J lost 0 bases, and 6 bases lay in between. The CDR3 sequence is 16 residues long. Per the germline V gene, CDR1 is ENHRY and CDR2 is SYGVKD. CDR3 sequence (DNA): TGTGCCATCAGTGAGTCGGTGGGCTCCTATAATTCACCCCTCCACTTT. Its translation: CAISESVGSYNSPLHF.

There are many counts of this clonotype. The J gene is TRBJ1-2, the V gene TRBV19; D gene unclear. CDR3 size: 13 residues. V shed 7 bases and J shed 7 bases, with 16 bases lying between them. Germline loops: CDR1 LNHDA, CDR2 SQIVND (reference sequence). CDR3 in DNA: TGTGCCAGTACCTCAGGAGGGTCCGGTGGCTACACCTTC. This gives the protein CASTSGGSGGYTF.

This clonotype was detected only a few times. The chain has TRBV5-4 and TRBJ1-5, with 9 bases aligning to TRBD1. Trimming cost V 4 bases and J 7 bases; bases outside gene matches: 9. This CDR3 contains 15 residues. CDR1 and CDR2 (germline): SGHNT, YYREEE (reference sequence). CDR3 DNA: TGTGCCAGCAGCCCTGGGACAGGGAAGGAACAGCCCCAGCATTTT. It specifies CASSPGTGKEQPQHF.

This clonotype has at least ten counts. The chain links TRBV13 to TRBJ2-3; D call uncertain. The CDR3 runs 14 residues. V lost 4 bases and J lost 0, with 8 bases in between. Germline CDR1 PRHDT, CDR2 FYEKMQ (reference sequence). In DNA, the CDR3 is TGTGCCAGCAGCTCGACGGCTAGCACAGATACGCAGTATTTT. It yields the protein CASSSTASTDTQYF.

At least ten counts were recorded for this clonotype. The rearrangement links TRBV11-2 to TRBJ2-5; D remains unclear. Deletions cut 0 bases from V and 0 bases from J, with 5 bases between. The CDR3 sequence is 14 residues long. Germline CDR1 reads SGHAT; CDR2 reads FQNNGV. The CDR3 nucleotides are TGTGCCAGCAGCTTAGACCCGTACCAAGAGACCCAGTACTTC. Amino acids: CASSLDPYQETQYF.

This sequence joins TRBV7-2 and TRBJ2-4; 11 positions agree with TRBD1. V gave up 8 bases and J gave up 7 bases; unmatched junction bases: 7. The CDR3 totals 14 residues. Per the germline V gene, CDR1 is SGHTA and CDR2 is FQGNSA. The CDR3 coding sequence is TGTGCCAGCCTGGGTGGGACAGGGGGTAACATTCAGTACTTC. Protein sequence: CASLGGTGGNIQYF.

Ten or more counts support this clonotype. This chain connects TRBV18 to TRBJ2-1, with 11 positions matching TRBD2. After removal of 2 bases from V and 6 bases from J, the junction contained 6 bases not matched to a gene. Germline loops: CDR1 KGHSH, CDR2 LQKENI. This CDR3 comprises 16 residues. The CDR3 coding sequence is TGTGCCAGCTCACCAAGGGGACTAGCGGAACTCAATGAGCAGTTCTTC. Translation gives CASSPRGLAELNEQFF.

The table lists this clonotype with many counts. This chain joins TRBV12-3 or TRBV12-4 and TRBJ1-6, with 7 positions matching TRBD1. The V segment lost 8 bases and the J segment 5 bases; nucleotides outside the gene matches: 6. This CDR3 contains 14 residues. CDR3: CASAGTENNSPLHF. CDR3 nucleotides: TGTGCCAGCGCCGGGACAGAGAATAATTCACCCCTCCACTTT.

The chain employs TRBV7-6 and TRBJ2-7, with 8 bases lining up with TRBD1. Germline loops: CDR1 SGHVS, CDR2 FNYEAQ. This CDR3 comprises 14 residues. J lost 7 bases, V lost 4 bases, and 9 bases had no gene match. The CDR3, as DNA: TGTGCCAGCAGCTGGGGCCAGGGGGCGAGGGAGCAGTACTTC. Amino acids: CASSWGQGAREQYF.

This clonotype was seen a few times. J is TRBJ2-7 and V is TRBV6-5; D remains ambiguous. The V end was cut by 0 bases, the J end by 2 bases, with 8 bases between. The germline V gene encodes CDR1 MNHEY and CDR2 SVGAGI. The CDR3 consists of 14 residues. The CDR3 bases are TGTGCCAGCAGTTACTCGAGAACGGCCTACGAGCAGTACTTC. Amino acids: CASSYSRTAYEQYF.

The V gene is TRBV4-3, the J gene TRBJ2-7; 7 bases align to TRBD1. In germline, CDR1 is LGHNA, CDR2 YSLEER. After removal of 1 base from V and 3 bases from J, the junction contained 6 bases not matched to a gene. The length of the CDR3 is 15 residues. CDR3 DNA sequence: TGCGCCAGCAGCCAAGTGAGGGGACAGCTCTACGAGCAGTACTTC. Protein: CASSQVRGQLYEQYF.

This clonotype was observed at least ten times. This chain links TRBV15 with TRBJ1-2; D gene ambiguous. V gave up 1 base and J gave up 7 bases, with 7 bases separating them. The CDR3 spans 12 residues. Germline V CDR1 and CDR2: LNHNV, YYDKDF (reference sequence). For the CDR3, the DNA is TGTGCCACCAGCAGAGCTAGGGCTGGCTACACCTTC. Translating gives CATSRARAGYTF.

This clonotype has more than one count but fewer than ten. This chain connects TRBV12-3 or TRBV12-4 to TRBJ1-6, with D unclear. CDR3 length: 15 amino acids. The V gene lost 6 bases and the J gene lost 0 bases, with 9 bases spanning the gap. The CDR3 here is CASRGGNSYNSPLHF. The CDR3 DNA is TGTGCCAGCAGGGGCGGGAACTCCTATAATTCACCCCTCCACTTT.